Below are 16 T cell receptor beta chains sequenced from a single sample in a study of OX40 agonist ivuxolimab in advanced cancers. Assay: immunoSEQ multiplex PCR; the TCRdb copy retains only in-frame clones and omits some. The sample records roughly 69,000 clones, about 89% being singletons. Sequences were derived from CD4+ or CD8+ T cells sorted from blood, sampled in a trial of the OX40 agonist ivuxolimab. The receptor set was obtained from an adult with an advanced solid tumor such as melanoma, head and neck, liver or kidney cancer.

The genes are TRBV28 and TRBJ2-7, with a tentative D call TRBD2 (6 bases). Looked up from germline, CDR1 is MDHEN and CDR2 is SYDVKM. Trimming stripped 6 bases from V and 6 bases from J, with 15 bases between. The CDR3 length is 13 residues. Here the CDR3 DNA reads TGTGCCAGCAGAGCGGGCGCCTTCCTCGAGCAGTACTTC. Translation: CASRAGAFLEQYF.

The chain combines TRBV7-9 with TRBJ1-1; 7 nucleotides match TRBD1. CDR1 is SEHNR, CDR2 FQNEAQ, per germline (reference sequence). The CDR3 consists of 14 residues. V lost 6 bases, J lost 4 bases, and 8 bases stayed unmatched. The CDR3, as DNA: TGTGCCAGCAGGGGGAATACAGGGGCCACTGAAGCTTTCTTT. Translating gives CASRGNTGATEAFF.

This clone has just one count. The V call is TRBV4-3, the J call TRBJ2-5; tentative D call: TRBD2 (6 bases). Trimming stripped 0 bases from V and 5 bases from J, with 13 bases between. This CDR3 comprises 15 residues. Per germline, CDR1 LGHNA and CDR2 YSLEER. The CDR3 DNA reads as TGCGCCAGCAGCCAAGAGGGGGGAGCTTTGGAGACCCAGTACTTC. Its translation: CASSQEGGALETQYF.

The chain has TRBV5-6 and TRBJ1-2; D is perhaps TRBD1 (5 bases). The germline gives CDR1 SGHDT, CDR2 YYEEEE. This CDR3 has 15 amino acids. V lost 0 bases to trimming and J lost 3 bases, with 12 bases between them. The chain's CDR3 is CASSLGQGTDYGYTF. In DNA form, the CDR3 reads TGTGCCAGCAGCTTGGGGCAGGGAACGGACTATGGCTACACCTTC.

CDR3 loop: CASSLSGTLNTEAFF. CDR3 DNA: TGTGCCAGCAGCTTAAGTGGGACGTTGAACACTGAAGCTTTCTTT. The chain joins TRBV7-9 to TRBJ1-1; weak D call: TRBD1 (5 bases). CDR1 and CDR2 (germline): SEHNR, FQNEAQ (reference sequence). The CDR3 loop spans 15 amino acids. Trimming took 2 bases from V and 0 from J, leaving 10 bases between them.

The chain joins TRBV2 to TRBJ1-2, with D possibly being TRBD1 (6 bases). With 7 bases removed from V and 2 bases from J, the gap between germline ends came to 11 bases. The germline gives CDR1 SNHLY, CDR2 FYNNEI. The CDR3 is 13 amino acids. The CDR3 loop reads CASNVGQNYGYTF. CDR3 in DNA: TGTGCCAGCAACGTAGGACAGAACTATGGCTACACCTTC.

This clone was picked up one time. The rearrangement uses TRBV11-2 and TRBJ2-1; 8 bases align to TRBD2. The CDR3 consists of 13 residues. V was pared by 7 bases and J by 3 bases, with 2 bases of the junction left unmatched. Germline CDR1 and CDR2: SGHAT and FQNNGV. CDR3 in amino acids: CASKTSDYNEQFF. The CDR3 DNA reads as TGTGCCAGCAAGACTAGCGACTACAATGAGCAGTTCTTC.

This clone appeared a few times. The J gene is TRBJ2-7, the V gene TRBV9; no clear D. CDR3 length: 15 amino acids. The germline V and J ends were trimmed by 0 bases and 3 bases, with 13 bases remaining between them. The germline V gene encodes CDR1 SGDLS and CDR2 YYNGEE. CDR3 loop: CASSVDPLGIYEQYF. The CDR3 DNA reads TGTGCCAGCAGCGTAGACCCCCTTGGGATCTACGAGCAGTACTTC.

V usage is TRBV9 and J usage is TRBJ1-6; 8 nucleotides line up with TRBD1. Germline trimming cut 4 bases from V and 0 bases from J; bases unmatched to any gene: 6. This CDR3 comprises 17 residues. Per the germline V gene, CDR1 is SGDLS and CDR2 is YYNGEE. The CDR3 sequence: CASSPTGESSYNSPLHF. The CDR3 DNA is TGTGCCAGCAGCCCGACAGGGGAAAGCTCCTATAATTCACCCCTCCACTTT.

This rearrangement joins TRBV4-2 to TRBJ2-7, with TRBD2 matching over 7 bases. CDR3 length equals 18 residues. V shed 0 bases and J 2 bases; nucleotides not matched to a gene: 13. Looked up from germline, CDR1 is LGHNA and CDR2 is YNFKEQ. CDR3 bases: TGTGCCAGCAGCCAAGAACCCCCTATTAGCGGGTTCCCCTACGAGCAGTACTTC. Translation: CASSQEPPISGFPYEQYF.

J is TRBJ2-5 and V is TRBV19, with D maybe TRBD2 (5 bases). Trimming stripped 3 bases from V and 4 bases from J, with 9 bases between. The CDR3 totals 13 residues. CDR1 LNHDA and CDR2 SQIVND come from the germline V gene (reference sequence). CDR3 DNA: TGTGCCAGTAGTATCGGACTCCGAGAGACCCAGTACTTC. Protein: CASSIGLRETQYF.

This chain uses TRBV9 with TRBJ1-4; TRBD1 is a possible D gene (5 bases). The CDR3 runs 16 residues. The V gene's germline CDR1 is SGDLS and CDR2 YYNGEE. Trimming pared 3 bases from V and 8 bases from J, leaving 20 bases between. CDR3 coding DNA: TGTGCCAGCAGCGCCGGCCTTGGGGCCGGCAGGGAAAAACTGTTTTTT. Translation: CASSAGLGAGREKLFF.

The genes are TRBV7-3 and TRBJ2-2; D is perhaps TRBD2 (5 bases). Germline CDR1 reads SGHTA; CDR2 reads FQGTGA. Between the trimmed V and J ends, which lost 4 bases and 0 bases, there was a span of 15 bases. The CDR3 is 17 amino acids. The DNA for the CDR3 is TGTGCCAGCAGCTATAGTCAAGCGGCGGCGAACACCGGGGAGCTGTTTTTT. Encoded protein: CASSYSQAAANTGELFF.

About this clone: A junction boundary mismatches the germline segment, possibly from a read error. V usage is TRBV6-5 and J usage is TRBJ2-3, with D hard to call. Germline lookup yields CDR1 MNHEY and CDR2 SVGAGI. This CDR3 comprises 10 residues. The CDR3 DNA reads TGTGCCAGCAGTGATTGGCTGACCCTCTTT. It encodes CASSDWLTLF.

The rearrangement uses TRBV11-3 and TRBJ2-7; D is perhaps TRBD1 or TRBD2 (6 bases each). The CDR3 loop spans 13 amino acids. V was clipped by 3 bases and J by 6 bases, with 12 bases between them. CDR1 SGHNT and CDR2 YENEEA come from the germline V gene. CDR3 sequence (DNA): TGTGCCAGCAGCTTCGGAGGGGGGTCCGAGCAGTACTTC. Encoded protein: CASSFGGGSEQYF.

This rearrangement joins TRBV7-9 to TRBJ2-5; 8 nucleotides agree with TRBD1. The V gene end was trimmed by 5 bases and the J gene end by 1 base; junction bases not matched to a gene: 9. The CDR3 totals 16 residues. In germline, CDR1 is SEHNR, CDR2 FQNEAQ (reference sequence). The CDR3: CASSDSGQVIQETQYF. For the CDR3, the DNA is TGTGCCAGCAGCGACTCGGGACAGGTAATCCAAGAGACCCAGTACTTC. Full variable domain (outside the CDR3, taken from reference TRBV7-9 and TRBJ2-5): DTGVSQNPRHKITKRGQNVTFRCDPISEHNRLYWYRQTLGQGPEFLTYFQNEAQLEKSRLLSDRFSAERPKGSFSTLEIQRTEQGDSAMYLCASSDSGQVIQETQYFGPGTRLLVL.